In its sample, the clone carrying this T cell receptor (beta chain) was seen once. What it recognizes is unknown. This specimen comes from a study of CD8+ T cells in alopecia areata. As for the study in general: Treated patients were given 5 to 10 mg oral tofacitinib twice daily.

Sequencing relied on a cDNA template that was reverse transcribed from extracted RNA. Generated by immunoSEQ multiplex PCR, the TCRdb table keeps only in-frame clones and is missing some. The sample holds hundreds of thousands of clones, about 53% seen once. Using a FACSAria, the CD4+ and CD8+ T cells were sorted from the PBMCs. General study results and limits: Higher clonality and more expanded CD8+ clones appeared in lesional than normal scalp.

Per the germline V gene, CDR1 is MNHEY and CDR2 is SVGAGI. J gave up 6 bases and V 2 bases, and 4 bases lay outside the gene matches. This CDR3 has 14 residues. The genes are TRBV6-5 and TRBJ1-2; TRBD1 agrees at 9 bases. The material was CD4+ T cells sorted from blood, obtained at week 0. This clonotype was obtained from a human donor with alopecia areata. CDR3 amino acids: CASSYGQGRDGYTF. The CDR3 DNA reads as TGTGCCAGCAGTTACGGACAGGGGCGGGATGGCTACACCTTC.